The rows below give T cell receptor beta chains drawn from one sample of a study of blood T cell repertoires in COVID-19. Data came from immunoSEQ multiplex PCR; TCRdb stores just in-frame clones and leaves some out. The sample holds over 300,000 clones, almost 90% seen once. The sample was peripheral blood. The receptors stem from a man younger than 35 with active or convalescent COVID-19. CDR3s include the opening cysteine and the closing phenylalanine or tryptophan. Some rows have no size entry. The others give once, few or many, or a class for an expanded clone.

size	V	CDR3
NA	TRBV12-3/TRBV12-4	CASTARKETQYF
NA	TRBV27	CASSARLAGTSYNEQFF
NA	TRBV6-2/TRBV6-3	CASSPASRPQHF
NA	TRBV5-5	CASSSMENQPQHF
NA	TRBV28	CASSFGTGFYEQYF
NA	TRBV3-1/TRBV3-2	CASSSTGPTEAFF
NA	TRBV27	CASSLRQYTDTQYF
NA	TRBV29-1	CSAKRQGNYYGYTF
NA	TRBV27	CASRPTGYGNTIYF
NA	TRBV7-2	CASRGRGDSEQFF
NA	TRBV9	CASSVEAGNYEQYF
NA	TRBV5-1	CASSSGTGVYEQYF
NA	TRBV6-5	CASSSIPYGYTF
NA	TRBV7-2	CASSLGVINEQFF
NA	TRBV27	CASSLYRANEQYF
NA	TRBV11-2	CASSPDRGNQPQHF
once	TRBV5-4	CASSPSAEHLWEQYF
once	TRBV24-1	CASRGQDNQPQHF
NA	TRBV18	CASSPLTLGQGHEQYF
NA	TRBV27	CASGSDGLNTGELFF
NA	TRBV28	CASTLQYNYGYTF
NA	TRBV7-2	CASSLKFRGISPLHF
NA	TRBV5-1	CASSLSLGQGHSVNIQYF
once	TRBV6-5	CASTPDRVRTGELFF
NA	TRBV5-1	CASSGGQTTGELFF
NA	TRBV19	CASSTNPGYTGELFF
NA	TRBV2	CASTAGSTDTQYF
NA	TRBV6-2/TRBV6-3	CASSSGTGWEQYF
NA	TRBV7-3	CASSFDRATEAFF
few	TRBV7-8	CASSSVNQGAYGYTF
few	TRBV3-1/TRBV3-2	CASSDSGQPFSPLHF
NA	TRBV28	CASSLAPGTGGGRQFF
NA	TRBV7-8	CASSLGVPYEQYF
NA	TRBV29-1	CSVENPGQGFTYEQYF
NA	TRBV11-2	CASSLVRGNEQYF
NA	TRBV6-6	CASSYMGQGNQPQHF
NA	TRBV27	CASSLGAGNSPLHF
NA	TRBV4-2	CASSVPGAYYTEAFF
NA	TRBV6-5	CATQASGGRQPQHF
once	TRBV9	CASSNGFSGPQDTQYF
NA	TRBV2	CASSQDQETQYF
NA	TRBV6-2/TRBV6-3	CASSYSIFGSYNEQFF
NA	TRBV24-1	CATSEALGVVSTDTQYF
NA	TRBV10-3	CAISEPSGNYGYTF
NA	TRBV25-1	CASSESGTGGQAFF
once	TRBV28	CASSLYRDYGYTF
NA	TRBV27	CASSFQGAGNNEQFF
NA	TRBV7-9	CASSRTSSGVQETQYF
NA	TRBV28	CASSFYFTEAFF
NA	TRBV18	CASSPSPGETGELFF